Shown below are 10 T cell receptor beta chains from a single sample sequenced in a study of response to subunit inactivated influenza vaccine. MiXCR, applied by TCRdb to the RT-PCR reads, yields one record per CDR3 protein. The sample includes around 580,000 distinct CDR3 sequences, around 11% of them seen just once. The sample consisted of PBMCs from blood, taken on the day of vaccination. Receptor source: a man over 45 who received an inactivated influenza vaccine.

This clonotype was counted ten times or more. This chain connects TRBV7-2 to TRBJ1-5, with D possibly TRBD1 on 6 matching bases. The CDR3 spans 15 residues. Trimming shortened V by 6 bases and J by 5 bases, and 17 bases separated the two germline ends. The V gene's germline CDR1 is SGHTA and CDR2 FQGNSA. CDR3 residues: CASSSFADSDQPQHF. The CDR3 DNA sequence: TGTGCCAGCAGTTCCTTCGCGGACAGCGATCAGCCCCAGCATTTT.

The chain recombines TRBV12-3 or TRBV12-4 with TRBJ2-7; D not resolved. V dropped 3 bases and J dropped 0 bases, with 9 bases sitting between them. This CDR3 comprises 14 residues. CDR3 DNA sequence: TGTGCCAGCAGTTTCCCCCCCACCTCCTACGAGCAGTACTTC. Its protein product is CASSFPPTSYEQYF.

This clonotype was recorded many times. V and J are TRBV6-1 and TRBJ1-5; D is unresolved. V lost 6 bases and J 1 base, leaving 10 bases between the germline ends. The CDR3 loop spans 14 amino acids. From germline, CDR1 is MNHNS and CDR2 SASEGT. DNA for the CDR3: TGTGCCAGCAGCGACGGCCTAAGCAATCAGCCCCAGCATTTT. Translated: CASSDGLSNQPQHF.

This clonotype came up many times. The rearrangement joins TRBV7-2 to TRBJ1-5; the D is unclear. V was clipped by 3 bases and J by 8 bases, with 11 bases between them. Germline values: CDR1 SGHTA, CDR2 FQGNSA. This CDR3 has 13 amino acids. Here the CDR3 DNA reads TGTGCCAGCAGCTTCTCTACGGGAAAGCCCCAGCATTTT. Amino acid sequence: CASSFSTGKPQHF.

There are a few counts of this clonotype. This sequence joins TRBV20-1 and TRBJ1-5, with 7 bases matching TRBD1. J lost 0 bases, V lost 7 bases, and 12 bases had no gene match. Germline CDR1 and CDR2: DFQATT and SNEGSKA (reference sequence). The CDR3 is 16 amino acids. CDR3 region: CSVPWRGQGSNQPQHF. The CDR3 DNA reads TGCAGTGTCCCCTGGAGGGGGCAGGGTAGCAATCAGCCCCAGCATTTT.

A few counts support this clonotype. The rearrangement joins TRBV20-1 to TRBJ2-1; TRBD2 matches 8 bases. This CDR3 is built from 14 residues. The V gene's germline CDR1 is DFQATT and CDR2 SNEGSKA (reference sequence). Germline trimming cut 6 bases from V and 3 bases from J; bases unmatched to any gene: 7. The CDR3 sequence is CSAIAGHDYNEQFF. DNA of the CDR3: TGCAGTGCCATAGCGGGACACGACTACAATGAGCAGTTCTTC.

This clonotype appeared a few times. The gene calls are TRBV27 and TRBJ2-2; no clear D gene. The V end was cut by 7 bases, the J end by 7 bases, with 22 bases between. CDR1 is MNHEY and CDR2 is SMNVEV in the germline V gene (reference sequence). The CDR3 length is 16 residues. The CDR3, as DNA: TGTGCCAGCACCAACTGGCAGGACGAGCCCGGCGGGGAGCTGTTTTTT. Its protein product is CASTNWQDEPGGELFF.

Concerning this clonotype itself: This sequence may be a read error, since a much larger clone differs from it by one base. This chain joins TRBV6-5 and TRBJ1-4, with unresolved D. The CDR3 extends over 15 amino acids. Germline CDR1 is MNHEY and CDR2 is SVGAGI. The CDR3 region is CASGYSGYLNEKLFF. CDR3 coding DNA: TGTGCCAGCGGTTACTCGGGATACCTAAATGAAAAACTGTTTTTT.

J is TRBJ2-5 and V is TRBV4-3, with TRBD1 matching over 7 bases. Trimming removed 4 bases from V and 0 bases from J; junction bases left unmatched: 8. CDR3 size: 16 residues. Germline V CDR1 and CDR2: LGHNA, YSLEER. The DNA of the CDR3 is TGCGCCAGCAGCCGGACCCTCGGGACAGACCAAGAGACCCAGTACTTC. Its translation: CASSRTLGTDQETQYF.

This clonotype turned up a few times. This chain connects TRBV20-1 to TRBJ2-5; 11 bases match TRBD2. With V trimmed by 6 bases and J by 5 bases, 11 bases remained unmatched. From germline, CDR1 is DFQATT and CDR2 SNEGSKA (reference sequence). The CDR3 contains 15 residues. The CDR3 nucleotides read TGCAGTGCAAACAATCTAGCGGGAGGTGTGGAGACCCAGTACTTC. Translated, it gives CSANNLAGGVETQYF.